The rows below give T cell receptor beta chains drawn from one sample of a study of blood T cell repertoires in COVID-19. Assay used: immunoSEQ multiplex PCR; TCRdb lists only in-frame clones, some missing. The sample has hundreds of thousands of clones; roughly nine tenths are singletons. Sequenced sample: peripheral blood. These receptors were collected from a man between 18 and 29 years old with COVID-19, enrolled during active disease. Each CDR3 is given with its conserved first and last residue.

V gene	J gene	CDR3 protein
TRBV20-1	TRBJ1-1	CSARGITEAFF
TRBV7-9	TRBJ2-1	CASSLESGRVYNEQFF
TRBV9	TRBJ2-7	CASSPTGGFYEQYF
TRBV11-3	TRBJ2-1	CASSLEGRFLATSYNEQFF
TRBV6-5	TRBJ2-3	CASSGAGADTQYF
TRBV11-2	TRBJ2-1	CASSMTSGSIHEQFF
TRBV20-1	TRBJ1-4	CSAKGLKLFF
TRBV7-2	TRBJ2-1	CASSFDSYNEQFF
TRBV2	TRBJ1-2	CASSVNSNYGYTF
TRBV7-2	TRBJ2-5	CASSLAQLGETQYF